Sequencing of this TCR beta chain was carried out in a study of tumor and adjacent non-tumor tissue in lung cancer. Study-wide points: Tumor tissue had significantly higher TCR diversity than normal lung.

The library came from three nested PCR rounds adapted from ARM-PCR protocols. TCRdb independently ran MiXCR on the multiplex PCR reads; one entry per CDR3 protein. The table has 90,000 to 110,000 distinct CDR3 sequences, around 57% seen once. This CDR3 is 13 amino acids long. In germline, CDR1 is MNHEY, CDR2 SVGEGT. V dropped 10 bases and J dropped 2; count of bases not matched to a gene: 8. This clonotype was recorded many times. Its antigen remains unidentified. This sample's RNA came from whole unsorted tissue. Distant lung tissue was collected more than 3 cm away from the tumor edge. The source is a man aged 55 to 70 with non-small cell lung cancer. V and J are TRBV6-2 or TRBV6-3 and TRBJ2-7; 7 bases are a match to TRBD1. What was sequenced was distant non-tumor lung tissue. This chain's CDR3 is CATSTGLTYEQYF. The DNA of the CDR3 is TGTGCCACCTCGACAGGGTTGACCTACGAGCAGTACTTC.